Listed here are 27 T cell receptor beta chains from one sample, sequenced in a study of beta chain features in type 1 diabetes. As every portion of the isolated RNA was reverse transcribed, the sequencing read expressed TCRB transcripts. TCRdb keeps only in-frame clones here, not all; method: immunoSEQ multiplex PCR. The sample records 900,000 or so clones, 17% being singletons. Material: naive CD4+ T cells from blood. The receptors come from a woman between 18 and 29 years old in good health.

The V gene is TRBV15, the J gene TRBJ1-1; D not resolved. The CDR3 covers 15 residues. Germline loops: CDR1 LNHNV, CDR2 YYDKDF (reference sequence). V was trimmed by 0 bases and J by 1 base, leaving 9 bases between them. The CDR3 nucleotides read TGTGCCACCAGCAGAGATAGGAGGGCGAACACTGAAGCTTTCTTT. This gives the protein CATSRDRRANTEAFF.

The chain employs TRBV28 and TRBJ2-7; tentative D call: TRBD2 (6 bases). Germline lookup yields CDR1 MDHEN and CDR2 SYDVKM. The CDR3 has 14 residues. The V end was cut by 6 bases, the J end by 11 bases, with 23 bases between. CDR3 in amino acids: CASSPSGPLSQEYF. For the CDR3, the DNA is TGTGCCAGCAGCCCAAGCGGGCCTCTTTCTCAGGAGTACTTC.

This CDR3 reads CASSLSRGVWPQHF. CDR3 nucleotide sequence: TGTGCCAGCAGCCTTTCCCGGGGAGTTTGGCCCCAGCATTTT. J is TRBJ1-5 and V is TRBV7-2; D uncertain. The V and J ends lost 5 bases and 9 bases respectively, with 17 bases between them. The CDR3 runs 14 residues. Germline V gene sequence: CDR1 SGHTA, CDR2 FQGNSA.

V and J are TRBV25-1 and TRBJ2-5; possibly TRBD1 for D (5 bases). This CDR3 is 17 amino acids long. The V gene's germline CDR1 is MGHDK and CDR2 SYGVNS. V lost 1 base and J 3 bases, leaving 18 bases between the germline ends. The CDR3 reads CASSEFPRQGGKETQYF. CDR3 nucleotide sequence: TGTGCCAGCAGTGAATTCCCCCGCCAGGGTGGGAAAGAGACCCAGTACTTC.

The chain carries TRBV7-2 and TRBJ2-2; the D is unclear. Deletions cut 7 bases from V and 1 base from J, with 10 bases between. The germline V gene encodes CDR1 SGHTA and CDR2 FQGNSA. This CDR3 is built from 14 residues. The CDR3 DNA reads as TGTGCCAGCATCGTTAGAGAGAACACCGGGGAGCTGTTTTTT. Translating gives CASIVRENTGELFF. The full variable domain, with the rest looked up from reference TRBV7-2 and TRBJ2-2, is GAGVSQSPSNKVTEKGKDVELRCDPISGHTALYWYRQSLGQGLEFLIYFQGNSAPDKSGLPSDRFSAERTGGSVSTLTIQRTQQEDSAVYLCASIVRENTGELFFGEGSRLTVL.

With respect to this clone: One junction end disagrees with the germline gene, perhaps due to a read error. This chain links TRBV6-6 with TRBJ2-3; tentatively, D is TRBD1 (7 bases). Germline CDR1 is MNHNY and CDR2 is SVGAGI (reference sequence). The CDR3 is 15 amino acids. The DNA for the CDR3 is TGTGCCATCAGTGGGGGGACAGTTTGGGGAGATACGCAGTATTTT. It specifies CAISGGTVWGDTQYF.

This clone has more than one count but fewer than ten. CDR3 loop: CASSVGGTYNEQFF. In DNA, the CDR3 is TGTGCCAGTAGCGTAGGCGGGACCTACAATGAGCAGTTCTTC. This sequence joins TRBV19 and TRBJ2-1; D is possibly TRBD2 (6 bases). The CDR3 length is 14 residues. Trimming removed 6 bases from V and 2 bases from J, with 11 bases in between. CDR1 is LNHDA and CDR2 is SQIVND in the germline V gene (reference sequence).

The CDR3 coding sequence is TGCGCCAGCAGCCAAGATACGGGGACTAGCGGGAAGAAGCAGTTCTTC. Amino acids: CASSQDTGTSGKKQFF. The chain joins TRBV4-3 to TRBJ2-1, with 13 bases fitting TRBD2. V dropped 0 bases and J dropped 11; count of bases not matched to a gene: 7. This CDR3 is 16 amino acids long. Germline lookup yields CDR1 LGHNA and CDR2 YSLEER.

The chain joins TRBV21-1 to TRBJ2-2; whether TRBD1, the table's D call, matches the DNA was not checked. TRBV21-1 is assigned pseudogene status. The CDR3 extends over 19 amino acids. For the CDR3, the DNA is TGTGCCAGCAGCAAAGGTGGGACAGGGGGCTTAACCAACACCGGGGAGCTGTTTTTT. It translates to CASSKGGTGGLTNTGELFF.

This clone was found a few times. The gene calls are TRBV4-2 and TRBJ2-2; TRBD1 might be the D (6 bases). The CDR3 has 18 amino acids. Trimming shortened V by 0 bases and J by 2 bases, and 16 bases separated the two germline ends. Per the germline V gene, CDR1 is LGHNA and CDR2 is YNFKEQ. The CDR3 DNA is TGTGCCAGCAGCCAAGATCCTTTGACAGGTAGTAACACCGGGGAGCTGTTTTTT. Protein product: CASSQDPLTGSNTGELFF.

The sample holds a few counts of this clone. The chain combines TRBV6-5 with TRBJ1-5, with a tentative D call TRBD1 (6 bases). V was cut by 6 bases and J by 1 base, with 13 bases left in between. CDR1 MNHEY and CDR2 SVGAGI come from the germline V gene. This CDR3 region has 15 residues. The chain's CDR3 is CASRGDNGSNQPQHF. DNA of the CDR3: TGTGCCAGCAGGGGGGACAATGGAAGCAATCAGCCCCAGCATTTT.

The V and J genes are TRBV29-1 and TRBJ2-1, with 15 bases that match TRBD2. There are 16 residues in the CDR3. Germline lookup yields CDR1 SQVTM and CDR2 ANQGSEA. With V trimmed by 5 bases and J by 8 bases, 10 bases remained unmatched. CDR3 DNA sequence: TGCAGCGTTATTGGGACTAGCGGGAGGTCGGGCTATGAGCAGTTCTTC. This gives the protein CSVIGTSGRSGYEQFF.

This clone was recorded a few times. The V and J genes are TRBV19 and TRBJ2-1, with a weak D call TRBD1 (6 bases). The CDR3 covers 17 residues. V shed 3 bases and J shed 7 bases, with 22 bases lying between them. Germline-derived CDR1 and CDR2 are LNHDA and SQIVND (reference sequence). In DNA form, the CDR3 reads TGTGCCAGTAGTATCCAGGGACAAGGGGTGGGGAGAAATGAGCAGTTCTTC. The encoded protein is CASSIQGQGVGRNEQFF.

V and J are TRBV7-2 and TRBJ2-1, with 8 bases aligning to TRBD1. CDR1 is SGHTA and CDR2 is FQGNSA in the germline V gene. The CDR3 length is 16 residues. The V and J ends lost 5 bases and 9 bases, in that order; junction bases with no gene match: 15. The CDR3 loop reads CASSPRTGNLVREQFF. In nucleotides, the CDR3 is TGTGCCAGCAGCCCTAGGACAGGGAATTTGGTCCGTGAGCAGTTCTTC.

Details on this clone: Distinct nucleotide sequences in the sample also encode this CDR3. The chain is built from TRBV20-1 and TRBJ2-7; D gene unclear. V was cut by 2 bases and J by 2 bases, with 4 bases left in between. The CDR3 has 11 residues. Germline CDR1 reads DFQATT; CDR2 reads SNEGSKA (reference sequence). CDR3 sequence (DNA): TGCAGTGCTAGACGAGCCTACGAGCAGTACTTC. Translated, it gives CSARRAYEQYF.

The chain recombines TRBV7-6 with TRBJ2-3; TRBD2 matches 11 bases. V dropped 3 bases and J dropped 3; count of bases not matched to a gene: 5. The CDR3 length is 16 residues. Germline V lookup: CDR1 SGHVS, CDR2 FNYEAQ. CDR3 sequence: CASSLLAGGVTDTQYF. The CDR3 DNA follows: TGTGCCAGCAGCTTGCTAGCGGGAGGCGTGACAGATACGCAGTATTTT.

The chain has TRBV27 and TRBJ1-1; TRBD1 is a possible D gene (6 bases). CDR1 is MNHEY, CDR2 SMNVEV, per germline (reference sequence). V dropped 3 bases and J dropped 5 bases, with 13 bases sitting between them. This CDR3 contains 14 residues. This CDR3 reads CASSFSFTGTEAFF. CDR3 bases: TGTGCCAGCAGTTTCTCCTTCACAGGGACTGAAGCTTTCTTT.

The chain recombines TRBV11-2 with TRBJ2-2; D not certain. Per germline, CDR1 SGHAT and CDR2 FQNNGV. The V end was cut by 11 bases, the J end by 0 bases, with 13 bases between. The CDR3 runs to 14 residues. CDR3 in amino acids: CAARGTANTGELFF. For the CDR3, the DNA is TGTGCCGCGAGAGGTACTGCGAACACCGGGGAGCTGTTTTTT. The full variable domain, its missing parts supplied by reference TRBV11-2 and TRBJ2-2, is EAGVAQSPRYKIIEKRQSVAFWCNPISGHATLYWYQQILGQGPKLLIQFQNNGVVDDSQLPKDRFSAERLKGVDSTLKIQPAKLEDSAVYLCAARGTANTGELFFGEGSRLTVL.

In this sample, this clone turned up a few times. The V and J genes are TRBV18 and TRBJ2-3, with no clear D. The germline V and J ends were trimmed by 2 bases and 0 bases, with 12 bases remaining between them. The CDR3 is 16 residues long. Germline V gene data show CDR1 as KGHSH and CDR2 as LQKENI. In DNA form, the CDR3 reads TGTGCCAGCTCACCAAGGGATGAGACTAGCACAGATACGCAGTATTTT. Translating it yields CASSPRDETSTDTQYF.

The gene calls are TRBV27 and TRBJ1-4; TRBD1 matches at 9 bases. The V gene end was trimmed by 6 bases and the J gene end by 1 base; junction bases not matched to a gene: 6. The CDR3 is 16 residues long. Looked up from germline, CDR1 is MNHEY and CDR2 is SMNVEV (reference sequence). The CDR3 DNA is TGTGCCAGCAGCCAAGGACAGGGGAGAACTAATGAAAAACTGTTTTTT. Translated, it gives CASSQGQGRTNEKLFF.

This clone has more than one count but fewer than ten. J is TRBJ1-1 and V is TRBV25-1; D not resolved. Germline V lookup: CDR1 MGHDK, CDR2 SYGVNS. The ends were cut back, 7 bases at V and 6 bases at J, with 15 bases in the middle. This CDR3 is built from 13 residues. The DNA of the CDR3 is TGTGCCAGCACGGAACGACTCGGATCTGAAGCTTTCTTT. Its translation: CASTERLGSEAFF.

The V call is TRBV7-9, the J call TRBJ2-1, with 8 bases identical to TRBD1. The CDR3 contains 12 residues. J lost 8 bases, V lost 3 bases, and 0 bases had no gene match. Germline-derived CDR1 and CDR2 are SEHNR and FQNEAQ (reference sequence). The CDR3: CASSLTGDEQFF. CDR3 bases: TGTGCCAGCAGCTTGACAGGGGATGAGCAGTTCTTC.

The CDR3 sequence: CASSPQSGGDTEAFF. The DNA for the CDR3 is TGTGCCAGCTCACCACAGTCTGGGGGTGACACTGAAGCTTTCTTT. V gene TRBV18 combines with J gene TRBJ1-1; tentative D call: TRBD1 (5 bases). The CDR3 spans 15 residues. V lost 1 base and J 3 bases, leaving 12 bases between the germline ends. Looked up from germline, CDR1 is KGHSH and CDR2 is LQKENI.

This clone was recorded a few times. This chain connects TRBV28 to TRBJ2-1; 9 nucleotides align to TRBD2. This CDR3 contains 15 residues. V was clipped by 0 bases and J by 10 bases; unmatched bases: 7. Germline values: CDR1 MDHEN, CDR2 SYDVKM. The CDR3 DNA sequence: TGTGCCAGCAGTTTATGGACTAGCGGAGGAGTGGAGCAGTTCTTC. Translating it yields CASSLWTSGGVEQFF.

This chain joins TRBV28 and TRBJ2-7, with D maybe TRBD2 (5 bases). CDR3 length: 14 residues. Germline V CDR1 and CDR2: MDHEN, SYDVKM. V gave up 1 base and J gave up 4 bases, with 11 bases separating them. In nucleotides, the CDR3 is TGTGCCAGCAGTTTATTGGGGAGCGTGTACGAGCAGTACTTC. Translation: CASSLLGSVYEQYF.

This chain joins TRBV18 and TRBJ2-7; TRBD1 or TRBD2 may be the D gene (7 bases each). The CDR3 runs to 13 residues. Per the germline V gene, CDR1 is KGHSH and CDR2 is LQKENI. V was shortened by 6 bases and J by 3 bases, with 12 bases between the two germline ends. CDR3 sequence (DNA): TGTGCCAGCTCCCAGGGGGGGGACTACGAGCAGTACTTC. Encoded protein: CASSQGGDYEQYF.

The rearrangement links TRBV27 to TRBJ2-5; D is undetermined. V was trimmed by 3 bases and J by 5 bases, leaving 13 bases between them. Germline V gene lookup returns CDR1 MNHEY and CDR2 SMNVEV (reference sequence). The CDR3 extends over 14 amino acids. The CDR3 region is CASSFYRDSETQYF. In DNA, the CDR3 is TGTGCCAGCAGTTTTTATAGAGATTCGGAGACCCAGTACTTC.